This TCR beta chain was observed in a study of patients and donors after allogeneic stem cell transplantation (dated by TCRdb to about 2020). Regarding this clonotype: It has no known antigen specificity. No base qualities exist here, and no much larger clone lies one base off it.

The protocol used for the library was RT-PCR. The sequencing machine was a NextSeq 550. TCRdb took the public reads, trimmed them with fastp at Q25, ran MiXCR for clone calling and kept in-frame beta chains. Identical CDR3 protein sequences are pooled into one entry, listed with their most common genes and DNA. This sample holds about 960,000 distinct CDR3 sequences; 18% were observed only once. The biggest ten clones account for 5% to 6.5% of the sample. The CDR3 has 16 amino acids, counting the end cysteine and phenylalanine. Just CDR3 DNA is preserved here, 48 bases in frame from base 1. From the germline V gene, CDR1 is MGHRA and CDR2 is YSYEKL. V has 2 bases trimmed and J has 1 base trimmed; junction bases matching no gene number 7.

The specimen was blood, either unsorted or a sorted T cell fraction (not recorded which). This chain joins TRBV4-1 to TRBJ1-2; TRBD1 aligns with 7 central bases. The TCR sequence derives from a human donor who was either an allogeneic HSCT recipient or a stem cell or donor lymphocyte infusion donor (not recorded which). It is not recorded whose cells these are; they may come from a transplant donor. The CDR3 protein sequence reads: CASSQKGGTDNYGYTF. The bases read TGCGCCAGCAGCCAAAAGGGAGGGACAGATAACTATGGCTACACCTTC.